This is a list of T cell receptor beta chains from one sample in a study of cytomegalovirus exposure and HLA in healthy donors. The method was immunoSEQ multiplex PCR; TCRdb's version includes in-frame clones alone and lacks a portion of them. The data show approximately 100,000 clones, with less than 80% seen just once and over 3.5% held by the top ten. The sequenced material came from PBMCs. The receptors come from a man aged 40-49 years in good health and CMV-seronegative. Both conserved end residues are part of each CDR3.

j_call v_call cdr3_aa
TRBJ2-7 TRBV18 CAINGTAKNYEQYF
TRBJ1-2 TRBV6-1 CASSEVSWEGVNYGYTF
TRBJ1-1 TRBV6-6 CASSYSNQGGEAFF
TRBJ1-6 TRBV4-3 CASSQTLSSYNSPLHF
TRBJ2-3 TRBV12-5 CASGLGLAWYDTQYF
TRBJ1-1 TRBV5-8 CASRDRVLSSFF
TRBJ1-3 TRBV5-1 CASSAGLQSGNTIYF
TRBJ1-2 TRBV7-2 CASSLRRGTPNYGYTF
TRBJ1-2 TRBV5-1 CASSPGTGGGYGYTF
TRBJ2-1 TRBV6-5 CASWGGSYNEQFF
TRBJ1-2 TRBV6-5 CASRLDGNYGYTF
TRBJ1-4 TRBV19 CASKAGTGTEKLFF
TRBJ2-3 TRBV6-4 CASSDSSGGAEDTQYF
TRBJ2-3 TRBV29-1 CSGRLDSTDTQYF
TRBJ2-2 TRBV6-1 CASSEQDTGELFF
TRBJ2-3 TRBV7-6 CASSLEASPDTQYF
TRBJ2-2 TRBV25-1 CASSESGAGGTGELFF
TRBJ2-3 TRBV27 CASSFLAGLSTDTQYF
TRBJ2-1 TRBV7-2 CASSMDGWGGEQFF
TRBJ1-1 TRBV10-2 CASSESWAGEAFF
TRBJ2-1 TRBV27 CASSTWGTSYNEQFF
TRBJ1-5 TRBV30 CACHTGGNQPQHF
TRBJ1-1 TRBV30 CAWSDTGARYTEAFF
TRBJ1-5 TRBV4-1 CASSQYMTGLNQPQHF